This is a list of T cell receptor beta chains from one sample in a study of T cells in Graves' hyperthyroidism and ophthalmopathy. TCRdb reanalysed the multiplex PCR reads using MiXCR and keeps one entry per CDR3 protein. The sample carries under 350,000 distinct CDR3 sequences, around 15% recorded once. The sequenced sample was blood. The receptors stem from a woman aged 40 to 50 with Graves' ophthalmopathy. Each CDR3 is given with its conserved first and last residue. A D gene is named only where the DNA matches it firmly. Only part of the rows carry a size: once, few, many, or a class if the clone is expanded.

d_gene	abundance	j_gene	v_gene	CDR3nt	CDR3aa
TRBD2	many	TRBJ2-1	TRBV6-2/TRBV6-3	TGTGCCAGCAGGCCCGGGACTAGAGTTTACAATGAGCAGTTCTTC	CASRPGTRVYNEQFF
TRBD2	few	TRBJ2-7	TRBV7-2	TGTGCCAGCAGCCTACGGACTAGCGGGGGGAATCCATTATCCTACGCGCAGTACTTC	CASSLRTSGGNPLSYAQYF
NA	many	TRBJ2-7	TRBV19	TGTGCCAGTAGTATCAGCGGAGCGAGCTCCTACGAGCAGTACTTC	CASSISGASSYEQYF
NA	NA	TRBJ2-3	TRBV6-6	TGTGCCAGCAGTTACTCCCGGAGGACTCCGGAGACAGGTACGCAGTATTTT	CASSYSRRTPETGTQYF
NA	many	TRBJ1-2	TRBV27	TGTGCCAGCAGTTTAGGGGGGTTCTATGGCTACACCTTC	CASSLGGFYGYTF
TRBD1	NA	TRBJ2-7	TRBV6-1	TGTGCCAGCAGAAGCCGACAGGGAGTATTAAACTCCTACGAGCAGTACTTC	CASRSRQGVLNSYEQYF
NA	NA	TRBJ1-5	TRBV4-2	TGTGCCAGCAGCCAAGATTCAGAAAGCAGTCAGCCCCAGCATTTT	CASSQDSESSQPQHF
TRBD2	many	TRBJ2-1	TRBV2	TGTGCCAGCAGTGATTTAGGAGCGGGGGGGATGCGAGGGGATGAGCAGTTCTTC	CASSDLGAGGMRGDEQFF
TRBD2	NA	TRBJ2-3	TRBV30	TGTGCCTGGACAGGACTAGCGGGAGTGGGGGCGCAGTATTTT	CAWTGLAGVGAQYF
TRBD1	NA	TRBJ2-3	TRBV12-3/TRBV12-4	TGTGCCAGCAGTTTAGCCGGGACAGCTAGCACAGATACGCAGTATTTT	CASSLAGTASTDTQYF
TRBD1	many	TRBJ1-5	TRBV6-1	TGTGCCAGCATGGCGACAGGGAATCAGCCCCAGCATTTT	CASMATGNQPQHF
NA	NA	TRBJ2-1	TRBV5-5	TGTGCCAGCAGCTTGGTGGCGGACCCCTCCTACAATGAGCAGTTCTTC	CASSLVADPSYNEQFF
NA	few	TRBJ2-5	TRBV20-1	TGCAGTGCTAGAGATTCTGGGAAGGCAGAGACCCAGTACTTC	CSARDSGKAETQYF
TRBD2	NA	TRBJ2-7	TRBV30	TGTGCCTGGACATGGACTAGCCCTCTTAATGAGCAGTACTTC	CAWTWTSPLNEQYF
NA	many	TRBJ2-7	TRBV6-6	TGTGCCAGCAGTTACTCGTCCGAGCAGTACTTC	CASSYSSEQYF